Ten or more counts support the clone carrying this TCR beta chain. Its antigen is unknown. Quantitative 5'-RACE with molecular barcodes generated TCR beta libraries. TCRdb used MiXCR to reprocess the 5' RACE reads, holding one entry per CDR3 protein. The sample gives 800,000 to 900,000 distinct CDR3 sequences, roughly 12% of which show up once; more than 0.5% is in the top ten. The source of the sample is a study of CD8 T cells in ankylosing spondylitis. Broader study findings: From matched ankylosing spondylitis synovial fluid, disease-linked clones were reportedly recovered at significantly enriched levels. The study identified a TCR beta motif of 7 or 8 highly homologous variants that appeared characteristic of ankylosing spondylitis blood.

The CDR3 length is 12 residues. The germline CDR1 and CDR2 sequences are SQVTM and ANQGSEA. Trimming removed 7 bases from V and 6 bases from J; junction bases left unmatched: 8. This sequence joins TRBV29-1 and TRBJ1-1; 7 bases match TRBD1. The clonotype comes from a male donor with ankylosing spondylitis. The sequencing input was blood, either unsorted or a sorted T cell fraction (not recorded which). The DNA for the CDR3 is TGCAGCGGAACAGGGGTTTACGCTGAAGCTTTCTTT. It translates to CSGTGVYAEAFF.